A single count supports the clone carrying this T cell receptor (beta chain). The data are from a study of sequential checkpoint blockade in melanoma. Stated treatment: randomized to nivolumab then ipilimumab (arm A) or the reverse (arm B). Sequenced by immunoSEQ multiplex PCR; TCRdb stores in-frame clones only, minus some. The table includes almost 20,000 clones, roughly 82% detected once. Germline CDR1 and CDR2: MNHNS and SASEGT. Trimming at V came to 4 bases and at J to 4 bases, leaving 5 bases not matched to a gene. The CDR3 contains 14 residues. This clonotype originated in a human donor with melanoma. The chain couples TRBV6-1 to TRBJ2-7, with 9 bases aligning to TRBD1. The source material was CD8+ T cells sorted from blood (inferred from file names), sampled from a patient given nivolumab and ipilimumab in sequence. The CDR3: CASSGRDREYEQYF. CDR3 DNA sequence: TGTGCCAGCAGTGGCCGGGACAGGGAATACGAGCAGTACTTC.